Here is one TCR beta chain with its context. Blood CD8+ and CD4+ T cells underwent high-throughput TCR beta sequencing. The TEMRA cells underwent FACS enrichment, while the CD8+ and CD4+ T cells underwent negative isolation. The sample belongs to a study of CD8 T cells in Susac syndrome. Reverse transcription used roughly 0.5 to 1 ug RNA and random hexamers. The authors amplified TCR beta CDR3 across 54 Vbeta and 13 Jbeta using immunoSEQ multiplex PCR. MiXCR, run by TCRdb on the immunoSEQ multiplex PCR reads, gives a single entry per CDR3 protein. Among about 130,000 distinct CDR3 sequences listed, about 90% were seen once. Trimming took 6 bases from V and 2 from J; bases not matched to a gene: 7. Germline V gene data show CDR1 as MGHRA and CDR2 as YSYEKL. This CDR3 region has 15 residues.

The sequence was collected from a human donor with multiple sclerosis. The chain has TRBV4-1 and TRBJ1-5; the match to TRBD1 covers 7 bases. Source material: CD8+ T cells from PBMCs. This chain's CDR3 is CASSPIQGGNQPQHF. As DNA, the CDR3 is TGCGCCAGCAGTCCAATTCAGGGGGGCAATCAGCCCCAGCATTTT.